These 8 T cell receptor beta chains originate from one sample sequenced in a study of T-cell reconstitution after alpha-beta-depleted transplantation in children. Unique molecular identifiers were used in preparing the TCRbeta library. Each CDR3 protein is one row after TCRdb ran MiXCR on the PCR reads. The sample contains some 350,000 distinct CDR3 sequences, 15% to 20% of which appear only once. The sequenced sample was PBMCs, mostly from graft donor cells, obtained 360 days after TCRalphabeta/CD19-depleted stem cell transplant. Receptors were obtained from a male patient between 2 and 10 years old who had a stem cell transplant for acute lymphoblastic leukemia, so the T cells may come from the graft donor.

This chain links TRBV6-2 or TRBV6-3 with TRBJ2-7, with a possible D match to TRBD2 (5 bases). The CDR3 consists of 15 residues. Germline V gene lookup returns CDR1 MNHEY and CDR2 SVGEGT. Trimming took off 0 bases at V and 0 bases at J, with 9 bases between the two ends. This CDR3 reads CASSYSGVSSYEQYF. CDR3 nucleotides: TGTGCCAGCAGTTACTCGGGAGTGAGCTCCTACGAGCAGTACTTC.

The chain recombines TRBV20-1 with TRBJ2-7; D is possibly TRBD1 (5 bases). V shed 5 bases and J shed 3 bases, with 20 bases lying between them. This CDR3 contains 15 residues. Germline V gene data show CDR1 as DFQATT and CDR2 as SNEGSKA (reference sequence). CDR3 residues: CSAWAHGRARYEQYF. DNA of the CDR3: TGCAGTGCTTGGGCGCATGGCAGGGCTCGCTACGAGCAGTACTTC.

This clonotype was found a few times. This sequence joins TRBV5-1 and TRBJ2-3; 11 nucleotides match TRBD2. The CDR3 is made up of 16 amino acids. The J segment lost 3 bases and the V segment lost 4 bases, leaving 7 bases of the junction unmatched. In germline, CDR1 is SGHRS, CDR2 YFSETQ. CDR3 residues: CASSRTGTSGTDTQYF. The CDR3 DNA sequence: TGCGCCAGCAGCAGAACCGGGACTAGCGGTACAGATACGCAGTATTTT.

This clonotype was counted many times. This chain links TRBV20-1 with TRBJ2-1; 8 nucleotides align to TRBD2. The ends lost 5 bases at V and 6 bases at J; junction bases unmatched: 15. The germline V gene encodes CDR1 DFQATT and CDR2 SNEGSKA (reference sequence). This CDR3 is 16 amino acids long. Here the CDR3 reads CSAGGEETSEVNEQFF. The CDR3 nucleotides are TGCAGTGCTGGCGGAGAGGAGACTAGCGAAGTCAATGAGCAGTTCTTC.

There are many counts of this clonotype. The V gene is TRBV4-2, the J gene TRBJ2-7; 9 positions match TRBD2. This CDR3 is built from 15 residues. V dropped 4 bases and J dropped 6; count of bases not matched to a gene: 10. Germline-derived CDR1 and CDR2 are LGHNA and YNFKEQ. Written as DNA, the CDR3 is TGTGCCAGCAGCCCCTGGGCGGGAGGGGACGGCGAGCAGTACTTC. Translation: CASSPWAGGDGEQYF.

The V gene is TRBV4-1, the J gene TRBJ2-5; tentative D call: TRBD1 (7 bases). V was clipped by 0 bases and J by 5 bases, with 13 bases between them. The CDR3 spans 15 residues. The germline V gene encodes CDR1 MGHRA and CDR2 YSYEKL. The DNA for the CDR3 is TGCGCCAGCAGCCAAGAGGCCAGGGGGAGGGAGACCCAGTACTTC. Its protein product is CASSQEARGRETQYF.

This chain links TRBV20-1 with TRBJ2-4; D gene unclear. Germline CDR1 reads DFQATT; CDR2 reads SNEGSKA (reference sequence). CDR3 length equals 13 residues. The germline V and J ends were trimmed by 6 bases and 6 bases, with 15 bases remaining between them. This CDR3 reads CSANYITRNIQYF. The CDR3 DNA follows: TGCAGTGCCAACTACATAACCAGAAACATTCAGTACTTC.

This clonotype showed up just a few times. The chain combines TRBV6-5 with TRBJ1-2; 9 nucleotides match TRBD1. The V and J ends lost 2 bases and 2 bases, in that order; junction bases with no gene match: 3. The germline gives CDR1 MNHEY, CDR2 SVGAGI. The CDR3 is 15 residues long. The CDR3 sequence is CASSYAGQGNYGYTF. In nucleotides, the CDR3 is TGTGCCAGCAGTTACGCGGGACAGGGAAACTATGGCTACACCTTC.